This record looks at one T cell receptor beta chain sequence and its context. Its antigen is unknown. Base quality data are lacking; no much larger clone is found one base away. Receptor libraries were prepared by the immunoSEQ multiplex PCR assay. Here the immuneACCESS table is served through TCRdb, limited to in-frame sequences with V and J called. Missing clones are a known gap in these copies; in checked studies unresolved V genes cover under half, and the rest lacks a known reason. This sample comprises over 85,000 clones, almost 97% of them detected only once. Approximately 0.36% of the sample lies in the top ten. V is shortened by 2 bases, J by 0 bases, and the region joining them spans 8 bases. The CDR3 has 15 amino acids, counting the end cysteine and phenylalanine. The only DNA kept is the CDR3, 45 bases in frame from the first base. Per the germline V gene (reference sequence), LNHDA is the CDR1 and SQIVND is the CDR2.

The data belong to a study of technical replicates of blood from several donors (dated by TCRdb to 2017 to 2019). The sequence joins TRBV19 to TRBJ1-5; no D segment can be confidently identified. Sequenced material: T cells isolated from PBMCs. The source of this sequence is a human donor in good health. The sequenced DNA: TGTGCCAGTAGTATACTGCAGTATAGCAATCAGCCCCAGCATTTT. Translated, this gives CASSILQYSNQPQHF. This CDR3, with the reference TRBV19 and TRBJ1-5 proteins standing in past its ends, gives the full variable domain DGGITQSPKYLFRKEGQNVTLSCEQNLNHDAMYWYRQDPGQGLRLIYYSQIVNDFQKGDIAEGYSVSREKKESFPLTVTSAQKNPTAFYLCASSILQYSNQPQHFGDGTRLSIL.